One sample yielded the 25 T cell receptor beta chains listed below, sequenced in a study of CD8 T cells in ankylosing spondylitis. What these receptors recognize is not known. Via MiXCR, TCRdb re-called the 5' RACE reads, giving one row per CDR3 protein. The sample holds 200,000 to 250,000 distinct CDR3 sequences, about 6.7% seen once. Whole-study findings and limits: A TCR beta motif of fewer than ten highly homologous variants seemed to mark ankylosing spondylitis blood.

Source material: blood, either unsorted or a sorted T cell fraction (not recorded which). The source of these receptors is a male donor with ankylosing spondylitis.

The chain carries TRBV7-3 and TRBJ2-1, with 9 nucleotides matching TRBD1. V was clipped by 1 base and J by 7 bases; unmatched bases: 5. The CDR3 sequence is 15 residues long. Germline V gene sequence: CDR1 SGHTA, CDR2 FQGTGA. The CDR3 here is CASSLIQGAANEQFF. The DNA of the CDR3 is TGTGCCAGCAGCTTAATACAGGGGGCGGCGAATGAGCAGTTCTTC.

This clonotype was counted at least ten times. This chain links TRBV4-2 with TRBJ2-7; 13 nucleotides match TRBD2. CDR3 length: 14 residues. V shed 1 base, J shed 6 bases, and the junction held 0 bases outside the gene matches. Germline loops: CDR1 LGHNA, CDR2 YNFKEQ. The CDR3 sequence: CASSQGLAGGEQYF. DNA for the CDR3: TGTGCCAGCAGCCAAGGACTAGCGGGAGGCGAGCAGTACTTC.

Many counts were recorded for this clonotype. This sequence joins TRBV20-1 and TRBJ2-7; no definite D call. The CDR3 consists of 14 residues. V lost 2 bases and J lost 0, with 11 bases in between. In germline, CDR1 is DFQATT, CDR2 SNEGSKA (reference sequence). CDR3 amino acids: CSARYRPSSYEQYF. The CDR3 DNA sequence: TGCAGTGCTAGATACCGTCCCAGCTCCTACGAGCAGTACTTC.

V usage is TRBV13 and J usage is TRBJ1-3; D is undetermined. This CDR3 has 14 amino acids. CDR1 PRHDT and CDR2 FYEKMQ come from the germline V gene (reference sequence). The V end was cut by 5 bases, the J end by 0 bases, with 8 bases between. Here the CDR3 DNA reads TGTGCCAGCAGCCCAGCGATCTCTGGAAACACCATATATTTT. This sequence encodes CASSPAISGNTIYF. The variable domain in full, with the rest retrieved from reference TRBV13 and TRBJ1-3, is AAGVIQSPRHLIKEKRETATLKCYPIPRHDTVYWYQQGPGQDPQFLISFYEKMQSDKGSIPDRFSAQQFSDYHSELNMSSLELGDSALYFCASSPAISGNTIYFGEGSWLTVV.

This clonotype was counted many times. The V gene is TRBV4-2, the J gene TRBJ1-4; the D gene is possibly TRBD1 (6 bases). The CDR3 is 16 residues long. V was trimmed by 4 bases and J by 5 bases, leaving 17 bases between them. Germline assignment: CDR1 LGHNA and CDR2 YNFKEQ. CDR3 in amino acids: CASSPEDRPTNEKLFF. DNA for the CDR3: TGTGCCAGCAGCCCGGAGGACAGACCGACGAATGAAAAACTGTTTTTT.

Ten or more counts support this clonotype. The chain has TRBV6-2 or TRBV6-3 and TRBJ2-7; 11 bases fit TRBD2. J was trimmed by 2 bases and V by 0 bases; bases with no gene match: 12. Germline CDR1 MNHEY, CDR2 SVGEGT. This CDR3 has 19 residues. CDR3 region: CASSYSVLAGARSPYEQYF. In DNA form, the CDR3 reads TGTGCCAGCAGTTACTCGGTACTAGCGGGAGCTCGATCCCCCTACGAGCAGTACTTC.

The genes are TRBV20-1 and TRBJ2-7; no firm D call. Trimming took off 3 bases at V and 6 bases at J, with 6 bases between the two ends. Germline CDR1 and CDR2: DFQATT and SNEGSKA (reference sequence). The CDR3 contains 10 residues. CDR3 coding DNA: TGCAGTGCTAGGGTAGGCGAGCAGTACTTC. This codes for CSARVGEQYF.

This clonotype was counted many times. The chain links TRBV10-1 to TRBJ1-4; D may be TRBD1 (5 bases). Germline CDR1 is WNHNN and CDR2 is SYGVQD (reference sequence). V was cut by 6 bases and J by 6 bases, with 17 bases left in between. CDR3 length: 15 residues. The CDR3 loop is CASSLVGDLDEKLFF. CDR3 nucleotide sequence: TGCGCCAGCAGCCTAGTGGGGGACCTTGATGAAAAACTGTTTTTT.

Ten or more counts support this clonotype. The rearrangement uses TRBV2 and TRBJ1-2; D gene uncertain. This CDR3 has 13 amino acids. Trimming left V 6 bases short and J 4 bases short, with 12 bases between. Germline V CDR1 and CDR2: SNHLY, FYNNEI. As DNA, the CDR3 is TGTGCCAGCAGCCCCCCGGGGTTCTATGGCTACACCTTC. Translation: CASSPPGFYGYTF.

The chain uses TRBV7-9 and TRBJ2-7; 8 positions match TRBD2. Trimming cost V 7 bases and J 6 bases; bases outside gene matches: 8. In germline, CDR1 is SEHNR, CDR2 FQNEAQ (reference sequence). The CDR3 totals 13 residues. The CDR3 here is CASTAGGQSEQYF. The CDR3 DNA reads TGTGCCAGCACGGCGGGAGGACAATCCGAGCAGTACTTC.

This clonotype occurred many times. This sequence joins TRBV27 and TRBJ1-2, with TRBD1 as a possible D gene (6 bases). Between the trimmed V and J ends, which lost 5 bases and 8 bases, there was a span of 12 bases. Germline-derived CDR1 and CDR2 are MNHEY and SMNVEV (reference sequence). The CDR3 length is 12 residues. Here the CDR3 DNA reads TGTGCCAGCAGTACGGGGGCGGTCGGCTACACCTTC. Its translation: CASSTGAVGYTF.

This clonotype was seen at least ten times. This rearrangement joins TRBV7-9 to TRBJ1-1, with D uncertain. Per the germline V gene, CDR1 is SEHNR and CDR2 is FQNEAQ (reference sequence). This CDR3 comprises 13 residues. V lost 1 base and J lost 1, with 4 bases in between. Here the CDR3 DNA reads TGTGCCAGCAGCTTAGAAGAGAACACTGAAGCTTTCTTT. This sequence encodes CASSLEENTEAFF.

This clonotype was detected ten times or more. J is TRBJ1-1 and V is TRBV5-1; 7 bases map to TRBD1. V lost 4 bases, J lost 1 base, and 7 bases stayed unmatched. The CDR3 is 15 residues long. Germline CDR1 SGHRS, CDR2 YFSETQ. Written as DNA, the CDR3 is TGCGCCAGCAGCGCTAAGGGACAGCCGAACACTGAAGCTTTCTTT. Encoded protein: CASSAKGQPNTEAFF.

The CDR3 nucleotides are TGTGCCAGCAGCCCCTCACTAGCGGGGGTCACCTACGAGCAGTACTTC. It translates to CASSPSLAGVTYEQYF. The chain employs TRBV7-9 and TRBJ2-7; the match to TRBD2 covers 11 bases. With V trimmed by 5 bases and J by 2 bases, 8 bases remained unmatched. Germline CDR1 SEHNR, CDR2 FQNEAQ (reference sequence). The CDR3 extends over 16 amino acids.

This clonotype was recorded many times. The V and J genes are TRBV9 and TRBJ1-5; tentative D call: TRBD1 (6 bases). V dropped 0 bases and J dropped 5 bases, with 12 bases sitting between them. Looked up from germline, CDR1 is SGDLS and CDR2 is YYNGEE. The CDR3 has 15 residues. CDR3 loop: CASSVESGGHQPQHF. CDR3 coding DNA: TGTGCCAGCAGCGTAGAAAGTGGGGGGCATCAGCCCCAGCATTTT.

The V gene is TRBV12-3 or TRBV12-4, the J gene TRBJ2-7; TRBD2 aligns across 12 bases. V dropped 5 bases and J dropped 3; count of bases not matched to a gene: 5. The CDR3 loop spans 15 amino acids. The CDR3 sequence is CASSPTSGSFYEQYF. In DNA form, the CDR3 reads TGTGCCAGCAGTCCGACTAGCGGGAGTTTCTACGAGCAGTACTTC.

This clonotype was seen a handful of times. This chain links TRBV4-1 with TRBJ2-1; weak D call: TRBD1 (5 bases). V lost 4 bases and J 2 bases, leaving 12 bases between the germline ends. The V gene's germline CDR1 is MGHRA and CDR2 YSYEKL. CDR3 size: 15 residues. The CDR3 DNA is TGCGCCAGCAGCCTCGACAGAGAAACCTACAATGAGCAGTTCTTC. Its protein is CASSLDRETYNEQFF.

This clonotype showed up many times. This sequence joins TRBV6-5 and TRBJ1-4; D gene uncertain. V lost 4 bases and J lost 8, with 14 bases in between. In germline, CDR1 is MNHEY, CDR2 SVGAGI. CDR3 size: 14 residues. CDR3 coding DNA: TGTGCCAGCAGTTCACGGTTAGAGACGGAAAAACTGTTTTTT. Residues: CASSSRLETEKLFF.

A few counts support this clonotype. This sequence joins TRBV11-2 and TRBJ2-1; D is perhaps TRBD1 (5 bases). The germline V gene has CDR1 SGHAT and CDR2 FQNNGV. This CDR3 has 15 amino acids. Trimming stripped 1 base from V and 3 bases from J, with 10 bases between. For the CDR3, the DNA is TGTGCCAGCAGCTTAGTGGGGCGGAACTACAATGAGCAGTTCTTC. The encoded protein is CASSLVGRNYNEQFF.

The sample holds many counts of this clonotype. The chain links TRBV6-4 to TRBJ2-7, with a possible D match to TRBD1 (5 bases). The germline gives CDR1 MRHNA, CDR2 SNTAGT. V lost 5 bases and J lost 4, with 12 bases in between. This CDR3 is built from 13 residues. The CDR3 sequence is CASSPGIGYEQYF. CDR3 nucleotide sequence: TGTGCCAGCAGTCCAGGGATCGGATACGAGCAGTACTTC.

This clonotype came up many times. The rearrangement joins TRBV5-5 to TRBJ1-1; a possible D gene is TRBD1 (5 bases). Germline lookup yields CDR1 SGHKS and CDR2 YYEKEE (reference sequence). CDR3 length equals 14 residues. V was shortened by 0 bases and J by 1 base, with 7 bases between the two germline ends. The CDR3 region is CASSLEQANTEAFF. In nucleotides, the CDR3 is TGTGCCAGCAGCTTGGAACAGGCGAACACTGAAGCTTTCTTT. The full variable domain, with the rest looked up from reference TRBV5-5 and TRBJ1-1, is DAGVTQSPTHLIKTRGQQVTLRCSPISGHKSVSWYQQVLGQGPQFIFQYYEKEERGRGNFPDRFSARQFPNYSSELNVNALLLGDSALYLCASSLEQANTEAFFGQGTRLTVV.

The chain employs TRBV7-8 and TRBJ2-5, with a possible D match to TRBD1 (6 bases). Germline CDR1 reads SGHVS; CDR2 reads FQNEAQ. This CDR3 has 15 residues. The V end lost 2 bases, the J end lost 1 base, and 11 bases lay between the germline ends. The CDR3 DNA follows: TGTGCCAGCAGCTTAACTACAGGGTCCCAAGAGACCCAGTACTTC. This codes for CASSLTTGSQETQYF.

This clonotype was seen repeatedly, ten times or more. The chain is built from TRBV12-3 or TRBV12-4 and TRBJ2-5; 9 bases map to TRBD2. V trimming: 0 bases; J trimming: 4 bases; junction bases outside the gene matches: 6. The CDR3 totals 16 residues. The DNA for the CDR3 is TGTGCCAGCAGTTTAGCGGTAGCGGGAGTGGGAGAGACCCAGTACTTC. Translating it yields CASSLAVAGVGETQYF.

This clonotype was observed many times. V usage is TRBV27 and J usage is TRBJ2-1; 13 bases match TRBD2. Trimming at V came to 4 bases and at J to 5 bases, leaving 2 bases not matched to a gene. CDR1 and CDR2 (germline): MNHEY, SMNVEV (reference sequence). The CDR3 is made up of 15 amino acids. CDR3 in amino acids: CASSSGTSGNNEQFF. The CDR3 region has the DNA TGTGCCAGCAGTTCTGGGACTAGCGGGAACAATGAGCAGTTCTTC.

This clonotype was seen ten or more times. This chain uses TRBV24-1 with TRBJ2-1; 7 bases are shared with TRBD2. V trimming: 0 bases; J trimming: 4 bases; junction bases outside the gene matches: 5. CDR1 KGHDR and CDR2 SFDVKD come from the germline V gene. The CDR3 covers 16 residues. CDR3 in amino acids: CATSDLSSGDYNEQFF. The CDR3 coding sequence is TGTGCCACCAGTGATTTGTCTAGCGGAGATTACAATGAGCAGTTCTTC.